A single sample is the source of the 9 T cell receptor beta chains below, sequenced in a study of control samples from healthy donors and cancer patients. Libraries were prepared by immunoSEQ multiplex PCR; TCRdb keeps only in-frame clonotypes and omits some of them. The data hold approximately 140,000 clones, with roughly 92% observed a single time. The sequencing sample was made of blood. These receptors were obtained from a man aged 25 to 45 in good health.

This rearrangement joins TRBV4-1 to TRBJ2-7; D gene uncertain. V lost 0 bases and J 3 bases, leaving 15 bases between the germline ends. Germline loops: CDR1 MGHRA, CDR2 YSYEKL. This CDR3 spans 16 amino acids. The CDR3 is CASSQDIWLAGYEQYF. CDR3 nucleotide sequence: TGCGCCAGCAGCCAAGACATTTGGTTGGCTGGCTACGAGCAGTACTTC.

The CDR3 region is CASSEALRAPHWDGYTF. In DNA form, the CDR3 reads TGTGCCAGCAGTGAAGCGCTAAGGGCTCCCCATTGGGATGGCTACACCTTC. The gene calls are TRBV6-1 and TRBJ1-2, with unresolved D. Trimming stripped 0 bases from V and 6 bases from J, with 20 bases between. The CDR3 length is 17 residues. CDR1 is MNHNS, CDR2 SASEGT, per germline.

The gene calls are TRBV18 and TRBJ1-1, with D possibly TRBD1 on 5 matching bases. The V end lost 2 bases, the J end lost 0 bases, and 13 bases lay between the germline ends. Germline V gene lookup returns CDR1 KGHSH and CDR2 LQKENI. The CDR3 contains 16 residues. The chain's CDR3 is CASSPEIQGMNTEAFF. Here the CDR3 DNA reads TGTGCCAGCTCACCAGAGATTCAGGGCATGAACACTGAAGCTTTCTTT.

The rearrangement joins TRBV18 to TRBJ1-2; D remains ambiguous. This CDR3 spans 19 amino acids. V was pared by 2 bases and J by 7 bases, with 29 bases between. CDR1 is KGHSH and CDR2 is LQKENI in the germline V gene. DNA for the CDR3: TGTGCCAGCTCACCATTGCAGACGGGAAAGGGCGGCCGGACGGGTGGCTACACCTTC. Amino acids: CASSPLQTGKGGRTGGYTF.

V gene TRBV27 combines with J gene TRBJ2-7; TRBD2 agrees at 11 bases. The J segment lost 4 bases and the V segment lost 5 bases, leaving 7 bases of the junction unmatched. This CDR3 contains 15 residues. Germline CDR1 MNHEY, CDR2 SMNVEV (reference sequence). The CDR3 DNA follows: TGTGCCAGCAGTATCATGGGACTAGCGGTGTACGAGCAGTACTTC. Encoded protein: CASSIMGLAVYEQYF.

The chain uses TRBV25-1 and TRBJ1-2; TRBD1 matches at 9 bases. This CDR3 has 15 amino acids. Trimming cost V 2 bases and J 4 bases; bases outside gene matches: 5. CDR1 and CDR2 (germline): MGHDK, SYGVNS. CDR3 residues: CASSEGDRVAYGYTF. The CDR3 nucleotides read TGTGCCAGCAGTGAAGGGGACAGGGTCGCCTATGGCTACACCTTC.

This sequence joins TRBV24-1 and TRBJ1-2; D possibly corresponds to TRBD1 (6 bases). The germline gives CDR1 KGHDR, CDR2 SFDVKD. The CDR3 spans 13 residues. Trimming took off 9 bases at V and 6 bases at J, with 16 bases between the two ends. The chain's CDR3 is CATQNTGADGYTF. The CDR3 nucleotides read TGTGCCACCCAAAACACGGGGGCAGATGGCTACACCTTC.

The chain has TRBV11-3 and TRBJ2-1; TRBD1 matches at 10 bases. V was pared by 2 bases and J by 4 bases, with 11 bases of the junction left unmatched. The germline V gene encodes CDR1 SGHNT and CDR2 YENEEA. The CDR3 is 18 amino acids. CDR3: CASSLSPGQGKSYNEQFF. For the CDR3, the DNA is TGTGCCAGCAGCTTATCCCCGGGACAGGGGAAATCGTACAATGAGCAGTTCTTC.

The CDR3 reads CASSLAVSSTDTQYF. DNA for the CDR3: TGTGCCAGCAGCTTAGCGGTATCTAGCACAGATACGCAGTATTTT. V gene TRBV7-9 combines with J gene TRBJ2-3; D unresolved. Germline V lookup: CDR1 SEHNR, CDR2 FQNEAQ (reference sequence). The CDR3 runs to 15 residues. V dropped 0 bases and J dropped 0 bases, with 7 bases sitting between them.